This is a list of T cell receptor beta chains from one sample in a study of cytomegalovirus exposure and HLA in healthy donors. Clones were read by immunoSEQ multiplex PCR, and TCRdb kept only the in-frame ones, dropping some. The table includes roughly 120,000 clones, about 81% detected once. The sample consisted of PBMCs. The receptor source for this set is a man aged 35 to 55 in good health and CMV-seronegative. CDR3s include the opening cysteine and the closing phenylalanine or tryptophan. Not all rows give a size; the values are once, few, many and, for expanded clones, a class.

V	J	size	CDR3
TRBV28	TRBJ1-2	-	CASRSGTNYGYTF
TRBV5-1	TRBJ1-1	once	CASSPGQGGGRTEAFF
TRBV5-6	TRBJ2-2	-	CASSLGATGELFF
TRBV10-3	TRBJ1-5	-	CAISESWQVDSNQPQHF
TRBV5-1	TRBJ2-7	-	CASSHGTGSYEQYF
TRBV4-3	TRBJ1-1	-	CASSQGIPYEAFF
TRBV19	TRBJ2-3	-	CASSMGLAGLYTQYF
TRBV27	TRBJ2-3	-	CASSFLEKTSGRALPDTQYF
TRBV13	TRBJ1-1	-	CASSLAPLRNTEAFF
TRBV18	TRBJ1-1	-	CASYIQGAYTEAFF
TRBV10-3	TRBJ1-5	few	CAISDRRDSLNNQPQHF
TRBV5-1	TRBJ2-7	-	CASSQPTGYPYEQYF
TRBV4-3	TRBJ2-3	-	CASSQETAGGWSDTQYF
TRBV7-8	TRBJ2-1	once	CASSPTSGRGYEQFF
TRBV7-9	TRBJ1-2	-	CASSLAGEAYGYTF
TRBV7-3	TRBJ2-5	once	CASTLSPDRVQETQYF
TRBV5-5	TRBJ1-1	few	CASSRLAPRENTEAFF
TRBV29-1	TRBJ1-1	-	CSAKRAGTEAFF
TRBV6-1	TRBJ1-2	-	CASSARTGAGYTF
TRBV7-2	TRBJ2-7	few	CAIASPGPGIPYEQYF
TRBV19	TRBJ2-7	-	CASSILAGGVSEQYF